Listed below are T cell receptor beta chains from one sample, sequenced in a study of T cell responses to AZD1222 COVID-19 vaccine. The table came from immunoSEQ multiplex PCR; TCRdb's copy has only in-frame clones and leaves some out. The sample has tens of thousands of clones; around 86% are singletons. The sequences come from peripheral blood, collected on day 0 of AZD1222 vaccination. The receptors here all came from an adult in good health. The CDR3 runs from the conserved cysteine through the conserved F or W. Fields, in order: CDR3 DNA, CDR3 protein, V gene, J gene, D gene, clone size. The D gene is left open where the match is weak. Where a row states a size, it is once, few, many or the class of an expanded clone; other rows omit it.

TGTGCCTGGAGTGTAACGAATCTTCCGAACAATGAGCAGTTCTTC,CAWSVTNLPNNEQFF,TRBV30,TRBJ2-1,-,-
TGTGCCAGTAGTAGCCCGGGACAGGTTCGTGGGGAGCAGTTCTTC,CASSSPGQVRGEQFF,TRBV19,TRBJ2-1,TRBD1,-
TGTGCCAGCGGAAACTACAGGGGTGAAGGCTACACCTTC,CASGNYRGEGYTF,TRBV6-5,TRBJ1-2,TRBD1,-
TGTGCCAGTAGTATAGACACCAGGGAGACCCAGTACTTC,CASSIDTRETQYF,TRBV19,TRBJ2-5,-,-
TGTGCCAGCAGCTTAGCGCTAGCCGGGACTCCCCCCTACAATGAGCAGTTCTTC,CASSLALAGTPPYNEQFF,TRBV7-6,TRBJ2-1,-,-
TGTGCCAGCAGCCCAACAGCGAACACTGAAGCTTTCTTT,CASSPTANTEAFF,TRBV14,TRBJ1-1,-,-
TGTGCCAGCATGGGCCTATACGAGCAGTACTTC,CASMGLYEQYF,TRBV28,TRBJ2-7,-,-
TGTGCCAGCAGTGCCAACCTCATTAACAGGGCAACTAATGAAAAACTGTTTTTT,CASSANLINRATNEKLFF,TRBV2,TRBJ1-4,-,-
TGTGCCAGCAGCTTACAGGGGGTGCGGGGAAACACCATATATTTT,CASSLQGVRGNTIYF,TRBV5-6,TRBJ1-3,TRBD1,once
TGCGCCAGCAGCCGGGACAGGGCTGACAATGAGCAGTTCTTC,CASSRDRADNEQFF,TRBV10-1,TRBJ2-1,TRBD1,-
TGTGCCAGCAGTGAAGCCGTGCAGTATGGCTACACCTTC,CASSEAVQYGYTF,TRBV2,TRBJ1-2,-,-
TGTGCCAGCAGCAAAGGAGGTAGTACATGTGAGCAGTTCTTC,CASSKGGSTCEQFF,TRBV21-1,TRBJ2-1,-,-
TGTGCCAGCAGTTACAGAGAAAATCAGCCCCAGCATTTT,CASSYRENQPQHF,TRBV6-6,TRBJ1-5,-,-
TGTGCCAGCAGTGAAAGGGGCAGGGGGACCTACGAGCAGTACTTC,CASSERGRGTYEQYF,TRBV6-1,TRBJ2-7,TRBD1,-
TGTGCCAGTATAAGGACTAGACGTACCGGGGAGCTGTTTTTT,CASIRTRRTGELFF,TRBV19,TRBJ2-2,TRBD2,-
TGTGCCAGCAGCCAAGACCTAGCGGGGGGGCGGGTGCAGTTCTTC,CASSQDLAGGRVQFF,TRBV3-1/TRBV3-2,TRBJ2-1,TRBD2,-
TGTGCCAGCAGCCGGAGTCGGGGACAGGGCCGTACTGGAAACACCATATATTTT,CASSRSRGQGRTGNTIYF,TRBV7-9,TRBJ1-3,TRBD1,-
TGTGCCAGCAGCTTATACACATCGAACACTGAAGCTTTCTTT,CASSLYTSNTEAFF,TRBV5-6,TRBJ1-1,-,-
TGTGCCAGTACCACCGAGGGGAGTCGATTTGGAAACACCATATATTTT,CASTTEGSRFGNTIYF,TRBV19,TRBJ1-3,-,few
TGCGCCAGCAGCCAAGCACGGGTCGGTGGTTACAATGAGCAGTTCTTC,CASSQARVGGYNEQFF,TRBV4-1,TRBJ2-1,-,-
TGTGCCAGACCTAATTGGGGTGGAACGACCCGCCAAGAGACCCAGTACTTC,CARPNWGGTTRQETQYF,TRBV7-9,TRBJ2-5,-,-
TGTGCCAGCAGCCAAGGGGCCGCACAGCCCCAGCATTTT,CASSQGAAQPQHF,TRBV3-1/TRBV3-2,TRBJ1-5,-,-
TGTGCCAGCAGCGGGACAGGGCGAGGAGGCACTGAAGCTTTCTTT,CASSGTGRGGTEAFF,TRBV9,TRBJ1-1,TRBD1,-
TGCGCCAGCAGCTTGAGAACAGGAAGGGACAGTGAGCAGTTCTTC,CASSLRTGRDSEQFF,TRBV5-1,TRBJ2-1,TRBD1,-
TGTGCCAGCAGCCGACAGGCCGCCGAGGGGGAGCAGTTCTTC,CASSRQAAEGEQFF,TRBV3-1/TRBV3-2,TRBJ2-1,-,-
TGCGCCAGCAGCTTGAGTACCACCAACACTGAAGCTTTCTTT,CASSLSTTNTEAFF,TRBV5-1,TRBJ1-1,-,-
TGTGCCAGCAGTTCTCTACCGACAGCGGGTAATCAGCCCCAGCATTTT,CASSSLPTAGNQPQHF,TRBV6-5,TRBJ1-5,-,-
TGTGCCAGCAGTTTGGGAGGGTGGGACACTGAAGCTTTCTTT,CASSLGGWDTEAFF,TRBV6-5,TRBJ1-1,-,once